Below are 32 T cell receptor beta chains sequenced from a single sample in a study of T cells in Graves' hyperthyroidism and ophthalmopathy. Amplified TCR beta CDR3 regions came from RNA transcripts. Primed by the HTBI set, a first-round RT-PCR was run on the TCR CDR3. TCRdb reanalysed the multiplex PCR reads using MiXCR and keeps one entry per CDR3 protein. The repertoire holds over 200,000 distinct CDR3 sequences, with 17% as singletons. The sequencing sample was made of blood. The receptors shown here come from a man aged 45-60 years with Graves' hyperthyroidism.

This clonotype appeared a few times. The CDR3 bases are TGCAGCGTTAAACAGGGTTACCTTAGGAATGAGCAGTTCTTC. Amino acid sequence: CSVKQGYLRNEQFF. The chain couples TRBV29-1 to TRBJ2-1; maybe TRBD1 (6 bases). Germline CDR1 SQVTM, CDR2 ANQGSEA. V shed 5 bases and J shed 7 bases, with 18 bases lying between them. The CDR3 has 14 residues.

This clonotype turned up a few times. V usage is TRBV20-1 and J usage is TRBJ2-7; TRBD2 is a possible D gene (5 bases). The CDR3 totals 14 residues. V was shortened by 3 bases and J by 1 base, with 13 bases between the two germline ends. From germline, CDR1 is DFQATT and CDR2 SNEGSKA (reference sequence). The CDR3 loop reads CSASGPGISYEQYF. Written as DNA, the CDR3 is TGCAGTGCTAGTGGCCCCGGGATATCCTACGAGCAGTACTTC.

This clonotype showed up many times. This chain's CDR3 is CASSLAAPGADTQYF. In DNA form, the CDR3 reads TGTGCCAGCAGCTTAGCCGCGCCCGGGGCAGATACGCAGTATTTT. The gene calls are TRBV7-9 and TRBJ2-3; the D gene is possibly TRBD2 (5 bases). The CDR3 is 15 amino acids. The germline CDR1 and CDR2 sequences are SEHNR and FQNEAQ (reference sequence). The ends were cut back, 0 bases at V and 4 bases at J, with 11 bases in the middle.

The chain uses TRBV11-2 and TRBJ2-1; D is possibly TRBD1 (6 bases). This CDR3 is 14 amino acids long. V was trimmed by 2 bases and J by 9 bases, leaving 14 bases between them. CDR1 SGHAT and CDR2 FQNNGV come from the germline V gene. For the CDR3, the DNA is TGTGCCAGCAGCTTATTGCGGACAGCCGGTGAGCAGTTCTTC. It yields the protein CASSLLRTAGEQFF.

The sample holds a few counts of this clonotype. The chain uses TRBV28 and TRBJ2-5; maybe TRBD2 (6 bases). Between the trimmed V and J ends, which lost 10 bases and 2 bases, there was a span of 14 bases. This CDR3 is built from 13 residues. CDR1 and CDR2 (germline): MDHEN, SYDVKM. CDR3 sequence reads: CATVKRVQETQYF. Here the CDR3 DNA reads TGTGCCACCGTAAAGCGGGTTCAAGAGACCCAGTACTTC.

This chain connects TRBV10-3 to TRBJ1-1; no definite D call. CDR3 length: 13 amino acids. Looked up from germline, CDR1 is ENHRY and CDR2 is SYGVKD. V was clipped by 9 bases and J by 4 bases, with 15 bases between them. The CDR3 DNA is TGTGCCATACGATGGGGAAAGACCACTGAAGCTTTCTTT. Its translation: CAIRWGKTTEAFF.

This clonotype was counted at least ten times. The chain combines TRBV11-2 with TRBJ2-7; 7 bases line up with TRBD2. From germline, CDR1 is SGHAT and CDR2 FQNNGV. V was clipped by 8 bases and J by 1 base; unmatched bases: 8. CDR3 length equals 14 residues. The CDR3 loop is CASGPAGASYEQYF. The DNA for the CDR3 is TGTGCCAGCGGGCCGGCGGGAGCGTCCTACGAGCAGTACTTC.

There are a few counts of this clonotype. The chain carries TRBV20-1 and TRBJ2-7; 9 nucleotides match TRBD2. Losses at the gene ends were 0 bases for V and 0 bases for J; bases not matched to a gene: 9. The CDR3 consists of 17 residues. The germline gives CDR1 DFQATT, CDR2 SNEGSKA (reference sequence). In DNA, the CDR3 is TGCAGTGCTAGAGAGGCTTATCTAGCGGGATTCTCCTACGAGCAGTACTTC. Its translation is CSAREAYLAGFSYEQYF.

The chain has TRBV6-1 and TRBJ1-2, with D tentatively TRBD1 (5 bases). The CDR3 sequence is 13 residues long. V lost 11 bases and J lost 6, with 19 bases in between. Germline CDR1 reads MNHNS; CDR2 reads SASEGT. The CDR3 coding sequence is TGTGCCGCCAGAGGGAGGGTGGGGGATGGCTACACCTTC. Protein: CAARGRVGDGYTF.

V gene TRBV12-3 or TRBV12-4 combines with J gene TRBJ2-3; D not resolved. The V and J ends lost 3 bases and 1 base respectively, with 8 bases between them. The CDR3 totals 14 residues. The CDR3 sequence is CASSFSSGTDTQYF. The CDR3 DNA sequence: TGTGCCAGCAGTTTTTCCAGCGGCACAGATACGCAGTATTTT.

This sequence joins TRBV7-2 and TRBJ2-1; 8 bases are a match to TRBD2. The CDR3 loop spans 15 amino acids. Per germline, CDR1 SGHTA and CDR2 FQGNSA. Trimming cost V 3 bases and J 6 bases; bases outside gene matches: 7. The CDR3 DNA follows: TGTGCCAGCAGCTTGTCCAGCGGGGGATTCAATGAGCAGTTCTTC. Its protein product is CASSLSSGGFNEQFF.

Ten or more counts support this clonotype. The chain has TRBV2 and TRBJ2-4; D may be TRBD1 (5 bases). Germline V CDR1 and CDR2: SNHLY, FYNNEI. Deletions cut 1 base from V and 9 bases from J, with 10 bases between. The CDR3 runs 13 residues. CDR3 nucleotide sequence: TGTGCCAGCAGTGAAGGTCAGGGTGTCATTCAGTACTTC. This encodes CASSEGQGVIQYF.

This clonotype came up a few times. CDR3: CASSFDRAGQGEQFF. The DNA for the CDR3 is TGTGCCAGCAGCTTCGACAGGGCCGGCCAAGGTGAGCAGTTCTTC. J is TRBJ2-1 and V is TRBV11-3; 7 positions agree with TRBD1. The J segment lost 9 bases and the V segment lost 3 bases, leaving 11 bases of the junction unmatched. Germline CDR1 is SGHNT and CDR2 is YENEEA. CDR3 size: 15 residues.

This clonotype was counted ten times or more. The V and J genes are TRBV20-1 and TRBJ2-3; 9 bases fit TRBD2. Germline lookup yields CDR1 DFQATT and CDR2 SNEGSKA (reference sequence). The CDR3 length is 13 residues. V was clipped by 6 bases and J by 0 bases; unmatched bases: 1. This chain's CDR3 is CSAGLASTDTQYF. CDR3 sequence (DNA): TGCAGTGCAGGACTAGCGAGCACAGATACGCAGTATTTT.

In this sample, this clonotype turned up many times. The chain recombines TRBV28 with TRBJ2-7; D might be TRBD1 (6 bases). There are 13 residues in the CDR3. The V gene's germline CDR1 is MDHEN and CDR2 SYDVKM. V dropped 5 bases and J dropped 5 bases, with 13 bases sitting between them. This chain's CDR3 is CASSPDGGHEQYF. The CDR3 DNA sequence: TGTGCCAGCAGTCCGGATGGGGGCCACGAGCAGTACTTC.

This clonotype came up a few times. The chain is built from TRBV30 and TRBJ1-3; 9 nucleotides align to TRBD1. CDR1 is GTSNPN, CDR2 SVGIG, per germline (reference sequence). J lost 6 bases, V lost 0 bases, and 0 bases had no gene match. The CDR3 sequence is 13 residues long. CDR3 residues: CAWSVQGANTIYF. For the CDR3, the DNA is TGTGCCTGGAGTGTACAGGGGGCAAACACCATATATTTT.

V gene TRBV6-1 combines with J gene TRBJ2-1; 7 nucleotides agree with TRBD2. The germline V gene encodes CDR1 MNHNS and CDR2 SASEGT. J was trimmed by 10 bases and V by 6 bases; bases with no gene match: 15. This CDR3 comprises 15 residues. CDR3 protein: CASRAGTNGSREQFF. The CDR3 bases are TGTGCCAGCAGGGCCGGGACTAACGGGAGCAGAGAGCAGTTCTTC.

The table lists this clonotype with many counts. The CDR3 DNA reads TGTGCCAGCAGTTTAATTGGGCTGAGTCAGCCCCAGCATTTT. Translating it yields CASSLIGLSQPQHF. The chain employs TRBV28 and TRBJ1-5; D gene unclear. V lost 2 bases and J 6 bases, leaving 11 bases between the germline ends. The CDR3 covers 14 residues. Germline V gives CDR1 MDHEN, CDR2 SYDVKM. Based on the CDR3 plus reference TRBV28 and TRBJ1-5, the full variable domain is DVKVTQSSRYLVKRTGEKVFLECVQDMDHENMFWYRQDPGLGLRLIYFSYDVKMKEKGDIPEGYSVSREKKERFSLILESASTNQTSMYLCASSLIGLSQPQHFGDGTRLSIL.

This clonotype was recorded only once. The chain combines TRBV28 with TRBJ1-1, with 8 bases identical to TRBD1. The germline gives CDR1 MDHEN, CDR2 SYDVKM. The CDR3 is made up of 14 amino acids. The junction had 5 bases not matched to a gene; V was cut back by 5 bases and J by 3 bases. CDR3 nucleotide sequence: TGTGCCAGCAGTGAGGACAGGGAATACACTGAAGCTTTCTTT. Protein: CASSEDREYTEAFF.

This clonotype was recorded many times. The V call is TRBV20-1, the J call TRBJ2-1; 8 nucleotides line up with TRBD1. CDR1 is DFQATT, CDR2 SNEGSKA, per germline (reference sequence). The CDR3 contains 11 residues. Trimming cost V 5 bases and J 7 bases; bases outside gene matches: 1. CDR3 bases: TGCAGTGCTGGGGACAGGAATGAGCAGTTCTTC. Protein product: CSAGDRNEQFF.

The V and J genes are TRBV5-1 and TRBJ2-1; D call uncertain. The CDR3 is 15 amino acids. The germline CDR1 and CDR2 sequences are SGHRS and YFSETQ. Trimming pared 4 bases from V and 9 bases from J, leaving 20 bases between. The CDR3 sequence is CASSPAELYDAEQFF. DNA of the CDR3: TGCGCCAGCAGCCCTGCGGAACTGTACGACGCTGAGCAGTTCTTC. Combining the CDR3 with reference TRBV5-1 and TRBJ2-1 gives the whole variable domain KAGVTQTPRYLIKTRGQQVTLSCSPISGHRSVSWYQQTPGQGLQFLFEYFSETQRNKGNFPGRFSGRQFSNSRSEMNVSTLELGDSALYLCASSPAELYDAEQFFGPGTRLTVL.

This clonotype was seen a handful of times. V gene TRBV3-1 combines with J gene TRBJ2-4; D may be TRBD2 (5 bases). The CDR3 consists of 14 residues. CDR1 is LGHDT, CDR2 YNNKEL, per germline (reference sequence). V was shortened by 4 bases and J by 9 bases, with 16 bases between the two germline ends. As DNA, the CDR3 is TGTGCCAGCAGCCCAAGTTCCGGGGAGAGCATTCAGTACTTC. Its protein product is CASSPSSGESIQYF.

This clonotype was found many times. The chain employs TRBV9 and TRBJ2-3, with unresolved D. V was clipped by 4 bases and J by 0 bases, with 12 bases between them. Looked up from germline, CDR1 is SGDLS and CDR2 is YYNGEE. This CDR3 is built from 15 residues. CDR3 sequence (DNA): TGTGCCAGCAGCCCCCCGGCGGATAGCACAGATACGCAGTATTTT. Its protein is CASSPPADSTDTQYF.

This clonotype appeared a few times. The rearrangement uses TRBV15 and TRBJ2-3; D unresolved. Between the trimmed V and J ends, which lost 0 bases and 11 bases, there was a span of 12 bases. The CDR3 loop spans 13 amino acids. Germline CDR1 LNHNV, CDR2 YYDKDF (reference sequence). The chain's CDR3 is CATSRDRRLQQYF. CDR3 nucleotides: TGTGCCACCAGCAGAGATCGGAGACTGCAGCAGTATTTT. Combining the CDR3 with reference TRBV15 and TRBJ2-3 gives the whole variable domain DAMVIQNPRYQVTQFGKPVTLSCSQTLNHNVMYWYQQKSSQAPKLLFHYYDKDFNNEADTPDNFQSRRPNTSFCFLDIRSPGLGDTAMYLCATSRDRRLQQYFGPGTRLTVL.

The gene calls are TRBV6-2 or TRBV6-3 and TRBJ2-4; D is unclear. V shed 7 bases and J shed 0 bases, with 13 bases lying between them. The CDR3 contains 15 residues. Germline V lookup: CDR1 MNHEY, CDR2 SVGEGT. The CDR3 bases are TGTGCCAGCATAGGGCCCTGGGGAGCCAAAAACATTCAGTACTTC. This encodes CASIGPWGAKNIQYF.

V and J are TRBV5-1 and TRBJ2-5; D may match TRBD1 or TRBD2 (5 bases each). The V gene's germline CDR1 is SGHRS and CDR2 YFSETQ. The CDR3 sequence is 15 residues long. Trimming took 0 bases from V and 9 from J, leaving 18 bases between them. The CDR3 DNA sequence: TGCGCCAGCAGCTTGGACCGGGACGTCACCCCCGCCCAGTACTTC. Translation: CASSLDRDVTPAQYF.

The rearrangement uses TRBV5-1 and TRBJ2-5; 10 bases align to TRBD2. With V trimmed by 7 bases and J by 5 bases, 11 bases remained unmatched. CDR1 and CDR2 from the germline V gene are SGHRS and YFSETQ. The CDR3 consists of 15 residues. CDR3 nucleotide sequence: TGCGCCAGCTCGAAATTAGCGGGAGGATTCGAGACCCAGTACTTC. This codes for CASSKLAGGFETQYF.

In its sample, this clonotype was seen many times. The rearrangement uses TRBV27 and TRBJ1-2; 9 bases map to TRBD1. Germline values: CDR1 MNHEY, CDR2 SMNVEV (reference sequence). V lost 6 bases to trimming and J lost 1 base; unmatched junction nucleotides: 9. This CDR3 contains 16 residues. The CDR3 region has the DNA TGTGCCAGCAGCCATATAACAGGGGGCATTAACTATGGCTACACCTTC. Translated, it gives CASSHITGGINYGYTF.

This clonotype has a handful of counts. The CDR3 nucleotides are TGTGCCAGCAGTTACTTGGGACAGGGGAATTCACCCCTCCACTTT. Residues: CASSYLGQGNSPLHF. The chain joins TRBV6-5 to TRBJ1-6; TRBD1 matches at 10 bases. Unmatched junction bases numbered 1, after V lost 1 base and J lost 7 bases. The CDR3 covers 15 residues. Germline CDR1 is MNHEY and CDR2 is SVGAGI.

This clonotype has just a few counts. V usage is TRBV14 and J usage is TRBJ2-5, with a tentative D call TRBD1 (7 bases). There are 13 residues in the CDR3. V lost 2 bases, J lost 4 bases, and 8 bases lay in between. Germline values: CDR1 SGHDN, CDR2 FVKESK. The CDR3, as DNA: TGTGCCAGCAGCCAACAGGGGGGAGAGACCCAGTACTTC. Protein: CASSQQGGETQYF.

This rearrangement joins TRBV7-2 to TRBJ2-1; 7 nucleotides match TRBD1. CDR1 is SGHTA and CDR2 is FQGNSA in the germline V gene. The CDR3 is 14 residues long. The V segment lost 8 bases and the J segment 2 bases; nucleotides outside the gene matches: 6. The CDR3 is CASRPGQTYNEQFF. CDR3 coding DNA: TGTGCCAGCCGACCGGGACAGACCTACAATGAGCAGTTCTTC.

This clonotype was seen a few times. DNA for the CDR3: TGCAGCGTAGGGACTGCGGGGGGAAAACTGTTTTTT. It yields the protein CSVGTAGGKLFF. The J gene is TRBJ1-4, the V gene TRBV29-1, with D possibly being TRBD1 (5 bases). V lost 6 bases to trimming and J lost 10 bases, with 15 bases between them. The CDR3 has 12 amino acids. The germline CDR1 and CDR2 sequences are SQVTM and ANQGSEA.